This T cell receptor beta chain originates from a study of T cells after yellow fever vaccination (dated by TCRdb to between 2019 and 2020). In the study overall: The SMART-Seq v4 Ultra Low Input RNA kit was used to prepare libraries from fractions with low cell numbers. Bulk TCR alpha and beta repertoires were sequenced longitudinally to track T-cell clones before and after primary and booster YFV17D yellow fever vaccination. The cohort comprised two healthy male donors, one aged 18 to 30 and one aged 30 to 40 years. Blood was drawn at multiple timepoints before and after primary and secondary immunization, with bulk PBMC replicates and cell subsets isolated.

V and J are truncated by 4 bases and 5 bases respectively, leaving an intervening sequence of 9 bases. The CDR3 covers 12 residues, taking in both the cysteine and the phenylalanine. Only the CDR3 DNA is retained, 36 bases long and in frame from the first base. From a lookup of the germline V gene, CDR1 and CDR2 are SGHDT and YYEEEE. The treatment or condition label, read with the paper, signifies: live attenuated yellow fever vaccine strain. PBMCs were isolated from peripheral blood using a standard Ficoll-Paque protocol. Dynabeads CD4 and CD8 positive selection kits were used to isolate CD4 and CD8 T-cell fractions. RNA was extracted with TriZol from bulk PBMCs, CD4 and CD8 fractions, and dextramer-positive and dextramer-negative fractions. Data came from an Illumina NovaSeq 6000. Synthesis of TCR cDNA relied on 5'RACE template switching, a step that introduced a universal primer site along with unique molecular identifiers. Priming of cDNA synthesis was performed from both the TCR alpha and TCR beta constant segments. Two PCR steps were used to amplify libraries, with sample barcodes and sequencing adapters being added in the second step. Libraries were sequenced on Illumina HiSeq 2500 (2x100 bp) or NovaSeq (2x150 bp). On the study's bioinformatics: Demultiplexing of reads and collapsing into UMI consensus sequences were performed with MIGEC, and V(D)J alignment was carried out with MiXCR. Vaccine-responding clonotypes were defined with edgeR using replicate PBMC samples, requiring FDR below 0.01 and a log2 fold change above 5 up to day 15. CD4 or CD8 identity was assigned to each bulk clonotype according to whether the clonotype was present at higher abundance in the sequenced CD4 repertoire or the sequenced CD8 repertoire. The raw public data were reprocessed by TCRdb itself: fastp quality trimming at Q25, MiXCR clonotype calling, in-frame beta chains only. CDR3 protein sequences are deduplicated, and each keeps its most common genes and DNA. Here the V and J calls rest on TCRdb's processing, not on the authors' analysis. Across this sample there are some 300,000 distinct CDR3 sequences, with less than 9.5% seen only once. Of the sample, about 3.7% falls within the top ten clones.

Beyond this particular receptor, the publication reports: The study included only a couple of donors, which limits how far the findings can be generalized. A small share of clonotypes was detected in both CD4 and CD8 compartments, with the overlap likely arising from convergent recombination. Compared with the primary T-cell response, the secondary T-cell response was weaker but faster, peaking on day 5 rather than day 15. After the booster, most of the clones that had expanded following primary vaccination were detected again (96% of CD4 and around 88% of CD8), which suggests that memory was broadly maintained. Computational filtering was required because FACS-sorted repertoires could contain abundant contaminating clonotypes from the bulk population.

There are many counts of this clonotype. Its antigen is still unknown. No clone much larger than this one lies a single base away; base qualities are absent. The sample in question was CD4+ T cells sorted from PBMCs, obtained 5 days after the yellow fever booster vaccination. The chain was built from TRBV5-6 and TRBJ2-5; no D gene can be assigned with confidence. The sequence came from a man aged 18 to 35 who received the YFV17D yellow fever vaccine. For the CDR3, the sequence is CASSPLRETQYF. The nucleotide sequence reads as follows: TGTGCCAGCAGCCCACTACGGGAGACCCAGTACTTC.